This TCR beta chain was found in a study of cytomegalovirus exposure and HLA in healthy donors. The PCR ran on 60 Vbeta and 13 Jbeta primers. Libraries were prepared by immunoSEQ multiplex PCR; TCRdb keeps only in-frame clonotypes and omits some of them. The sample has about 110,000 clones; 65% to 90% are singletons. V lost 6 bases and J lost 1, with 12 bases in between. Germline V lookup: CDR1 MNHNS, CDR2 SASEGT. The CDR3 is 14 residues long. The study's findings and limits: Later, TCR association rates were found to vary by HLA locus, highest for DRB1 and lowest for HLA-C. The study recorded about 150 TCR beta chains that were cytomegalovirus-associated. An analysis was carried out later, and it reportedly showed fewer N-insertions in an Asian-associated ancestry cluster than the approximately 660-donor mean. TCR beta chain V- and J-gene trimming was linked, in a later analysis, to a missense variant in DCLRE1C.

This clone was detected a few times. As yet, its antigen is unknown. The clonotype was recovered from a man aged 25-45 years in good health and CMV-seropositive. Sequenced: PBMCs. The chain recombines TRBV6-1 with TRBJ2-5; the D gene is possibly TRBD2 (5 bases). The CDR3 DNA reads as TGTGCCAGCAGCGGCCCCGGGGTCCAAGAGACCCAGTACTTC. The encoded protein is CASSGPGVQETQYF.